The 24 T cell receptor beta chains below all came from one sample that was sequenced in a study of blood T cell repertoires in COVID-19. Sequencing used immunoSEQ multiplex PCR; TCRdb keeps in-frame clones, though not all of them. The sample yields 120,000 or so clones, 74% seen once. The sample comprised peripheral blood. Receptor source: a man aged 55-75 years with acute or convalescent COVID-19.

The V gene is TRBV3-1 (or the pseudogene TRBV3-2), the J gene TRBJ2-1; D gene unclear. The CDR3 extends over 12 amino acids. Trimming cost V 2 bases and J 7 bases, with 6 bases left between them. Looked up from germline, CDR1 is LGHDT and CDR2 is YNNKEL (reference sequence). The CDR3 is CASSQSKNEQFF. CDR3 DNA: TGTGCCAGCAGCCAATCAAAAAATGAGCAGTTCTTC.

The gene calls are TRBV5-1 and TRBJ1-1; tentative D call: TRBD1 (6 bases). CDR1 SGHRS and CDR2 YFSETQ come from the germline V gene. The V end lost 3 bases, the J end lost 4 bases, and 16 bases lay between the germline ends. CDR3 size: 15 residues. As DNA, the CDR3 is TGCGCCAGCAGCTCGCTGGGGGGCGGGGGCACTGAAGCTTTCTTT. This translates into CASSSLGGGGTEAFF.

The chain uses TRBV4-2 and TRBJ2-7; 11 bases fit TRBD1. V lost 2 bases and J lost 7; bases outside the gene matches: 7. The germline gives CDR1 LGHNA, CDR2 YNFKEQ. CDR3 length equals 15 residues. The chain's CDR3 is CASSQTDRGQDEQYF. In DNA, the CDR3 is TGTGCCAGCAGCCAAACGGACAGGGGGCAGGATGAGCAGTACTTC.

This rearrangement joins TRBV18 to TRBJ1-2, with TRBD1 as a possible D gene (5 bases). Per the germline V gene, CDR1 is KGHSH and CDR2 is LQKENI. This CDR3 is built from 15 residues. Trimming pared 0 bases from V and 3 bases from J, leaving 11 bases between. The CDR3 DNA reads TGTGCCAGCTCACCACCGTCTTCGGGGGACTATGGCTACACCTTC. This codes for CASSPPSSGDYGYTF.

The chain employs TRBV11-3 and TRBJ2-3; D might be TRBD2 (5 bases). Trimming left V 3 bases short and J 6 bases short, with 7 bases between. Germline V gene sequence: CDR1 SGHNT, CDR2 YENEEA. There are 12 residues in the CDR3. The CDR3 DNA is TGTGCCAGCAGCTTCGGGGATGATACGCAGTATTTT. Its translation: CASSFGDDTQYF.

The gene calls are TRBV5-1 and TRBJ2-5; TRBD2 agrees at 11 bases. J gave up 5 bases and V 0 bases, and 6 bases lay outside the gene matches. Germline CDR1 is SGHRS and CDR2 is YFSETQ. This CDR3 spans 16 amino acids. CDR3 DNA sequence: TGCGCCAGCAGCTTGGCTACTAGCGGGAGTTTGGAGACCCAGTACTTC. This sequence encodes CASSLATSGSLETQYF.

This sequence joins TRBV11-3 and TRBJ1-1; D gene uncertain. Per germline, CDR1 SGHNT and CDR2 YENEEA. The CDR3 runs to 15 residues. Trimming shortened V by 3 bases and J by 1 base, and 12 bases separated the two germline ends. The CDR3 DNA is TGTGCCAGCAGCTTTGGTTCCGGGGAGAACACTGAAGCTTTCTTT. Protein product: CASSFGSGENTEAFF.

Remarks on this clone: The junction departs from germline at one end; a sequencing error may be responsible. The V call is TRBV11-2, the J call TRBJ1-2; D is possibly TRBD1 (6 bases). Looked up from germline, CDR1 is SGHAT and CDR2 is FQNNGV. The length of the CDR3 is 11 residues. Here the CDR3 reads CASSLEDRRFF. The CDR3 nucleotides are TGTGCCAGCAGCTTAGAAGACAGGCGCTTCTTC.

The chain uses TRBV24-1 and TRBJ2-1, with 11 bases that match TRBD1. J was trimmed by 3 bases and V by 5 bases; bases with no gene match: 5. Germline V lookup: CDR1 KGHDR, CDR2 SFDVKD. The CDR3 has 16 residues. CDR3 sequence (DNA): TGTGCCACCAGTGGAACCGGGACAGGGGGCTACAATGAGCAGTTCTTC. Translation gives CATSGTGTGGYNEQFF.

This chain's CDR3 is CASSPVNTGELFF. The CDR3 DNA is TGTGCCAGCAGCCCGGTGAACACCGGGGAGCTGTTTTTT. This chain joins TRBV14 and TRBJ2-2, with unresolved D. Germline CDR1 is SGHDN and CDR2 is FVKESK. V lost 4 bases and J lost 1, with 4 bases in between. The CDR3 spans 13 residues.

This sequence joins TRBV21-1 and TRBJ1-5; the D call of TRBD1 is as the table states it, not checked on the DNA. TRBV21-1 counts as a pseudogene. The CDR3 is made up of 13 amino acids. The CDR3 loop is CASSKVAVQPQHF. The CDR3 bases are TGTGCCAGCAGCAAAGTGGCAGTTCAGCCCCAGCATTTT.

V is TRBV7-9 and J is TRBJ2-5; 10 bases match TRBD1. Germline V lookup: CDR1 SEHNR, CDR2 FQNEAQ (reference sequence). The CDR3 totals 15 residues. Trimming at V came to 5 bases and at J to 4 bases, leaving 7 bases not matched to a gene. CDR3: CASSPPGQGRETQYF. DNA for the CDR3: TGTGCCAGCAGCCCCCCGGGACAGGGGAGAGAGACCCAGTACTTC.

This chain connects TRBV18 to TRBJ1-1; tentative D call: TRBD1 (6 bases). With 3 bases removed from V and 6 bases from J, the gap between germline ends came to 20 bases. There are 16 residues in the CDR3. The germline CDR1 and CDR2 sequences are KGHSH and LQKENI. The CDR3 DNA follows: TGTGCCAGCTCACCGAGTACAGGGTACGAGGGGGCTGAAGCTTTCTTT. It is translated as CASSPSTGYEGAEAFF.

This clone was picked up one time. The V and J genes are TRBV6-5 and TRBJ2-1, with unresolved D. V was trimmed by 0 bases and J by 9 bases, leaving 6 bases between them. CDR3 length: 12 residues. CDR1 and CDR2 (germline): MNHEY, SVGAGI. The CDR3 region has the DNA TGTGCCAGCAGTTACTCGACGGGTGAGCAGTTCTTC. Translating gives CASSYSTGEQFF.

This chain uses TRBV2 with TRBJ1-5, with a weak D call TRBD1 (5 bases). Between the trimmed V and J ends, which lost 6 bases and 8 bases, there was a span of 14 bases. Germline values: CDR1 SNHLY, CDR2 FYNNEI. The CDR3 is made up of 13 amino acids. The CDR3 region has the DNA TGTGCCAGCAGAGACAGAGGAATTGAGCCCCAGCATTTT. Its translation is CASRDRGIEPQHF. The complete variable domain, with remaining parts taken from reference TRBV2 and TRBJ1-5, reads EPEVTQTPSHQVTQMGQEVILRCVPISNHLYFYWYRQILGQKVEFLVSFYNNEISEKSEIFDDQFSVERPDGSNFTLKIRSTKLEDSAMYFCASRDRGIEPQHFGDGTRLSIL.

The chain couples TRBV10-2 to TRBJ1-1, with TRBD1 as a possible D gene (6 bases). This CDR3 has 17 amino acids. V shed 6 bases and J shed 2 bases, with 22 bases lying between them. Germline V gene data show CDR1 as WSHSY and CDR2 as SAAADI. CDR3: CASSDGGQRRGNTEAFF. CDR3 nucleotides: TGCGCCAGCAGCGACGGGGGGCAACGGAGGGGAAACACTGAAGCTTTCTTT.

This rearrangement joins TRBV5-4 to TRBJ2-2, with D uncertain. From germline, CDR1 is SGHNT and CDR2 YYREEE (reference sequence). This CDR3 is built from 15 residues. V dropped 2 bases and J dropped 4 bases, with 12 bases sitting between them. The CDR3 spells CASSLNPLVTGELFF. In DNA, the CDR3 is TGTGCCAGCAGCTTAAACCCCTTAGTCACCGGGGAGCTGTTTTTT.

V and J are TRBV19 and TRBJ1-5; D uncertain. This CDR3 has 13 residues. The V end was cut by 7 bases, the J end by 0 bases, with 7 bases between. Per germline, CDR1 LNHDA and CDR2 SQIVND (reference sequence). In nucleotides, the CDR3 is TGTGCCAGTACAAAGAGTAGCAATCAGCCCCAGCATTTT. Its translation is CASTKSSNQPQHF.

This clone was observed a single time. The chain carries TRBV6-6 and TRBJ1-5; possible D gene TRBD1, 5 bases. Germline loops: CDR1 MNHNY, CDR2 SVGAGI (reference sequence). V lost 2 bases and J lost 6, with 11 bases in between. CDR3 length equals 14 residues. CDR3 bases: TGTGCCAGCAGTTACCGGCAGGGTAGTCAGCCCCAGCATTTT. It yields the protein CASSYRQGSQPQHF.

The J gene is TRBJ2-1, the V gene TRBV7-6; TRBD2 matches at 12 bases. CDR3 length equals 16 residues. The junction had 8 bases not matched to a gene; V was cut back by 5 bases and J by 6 bases. The V gene's germline CDR1 is SGHVS and CDR2 FNYEAQ. The CDR3 region has the DNA TGTGCCAGCAGCAAGAGGGCTAGCGGGGGGGGCAATGAGCAGTTCTTC. As protein: CASSKRASGGGNEQFF.

This rearrangement joins TRBV2 to TRBJ2-2, with 7 bases fitting TRBD1. V was clipped by 6 bases and J by 5 bases; unmatched bases: 9. Germline V lookup: CDR1 SNHLY, CDR2 FYNNEI. CDR3 length: 15 residues. The CDR3 DNA sequence: TGTGCCAGCAGGGGGTGGCAGGGGGAGACCGGGGAGCTGTTTTTT. Its protein product is CASRGWQGETGELFF.

This clone was seen only a few times. This chain joins TRBV3-1 (or the pseudogene TRBV3-2) and TRBJ1-1; no firm D call. The length of the CDR3 is 12 residues. Trimming took 1 base from V and 4 from J, leaving 4 bases between them. The germline CDR1 and CDR2 sequences are LGHDT and YNNKEL (reference sequence). The CDR3 loop reads CASSQAGTEAFF. CDR3 bases: TGTGCCAGCAGCCAAGCCGGCACTGAAGCTTTCTTT.

The rearrangement joins TRBV5-1 to TRBJ2-1; 9 nucleotides agree with TRBD2. Germline values: CDR1 SGHRS, CDR2 YFSETQ. The V segment lost 2 bases and the J segment 6 bases; nucleotides outside the gene matches: 3. CDR3 length: 14 amino acids. The CDR3 nucleotides read TGCGCCAGCAGCTTCGCTAGCGGGGTCAATGAGCAGTTCTTC. It translates to CASSFASGVNEQFF.

In nucleotides, the CDR3 is TGTGCCAGCAGCCAAGGCACGGGATCAAGCTATGGCTACACCTTC. This translates into CASSQGTGSSYGYTF. The V call is TRBV3-1 (or the pseudogene TRBV3-2), the J call TRBJ1-2; D is uncertain. V shed 1 base and J shed 4 bases, with 13 bases lying between them. Germline V gene data show CDR1 as LGHDT and CDR2 as YNNKEL (reference sequence). This CDR3 has 15 residues.